Listed here are 21 T cell receptor beta chains from one sample, sequenced in a study of Ad26.COV2.S vaccination and SARS-CoV-2 variants (dated by TCRdb to about 2021). The sample's treatment or condition label, decoded: about 20 received Ad26.COV2.S at low or high dose, single or two shots; roughly five received placebo; per-sample allocation not given. Repertoires of vaccine and placebo recipients were sequenced from samples collected on day 63 after the first injection. Receptor amplification or capture employed the immunoSEQ multiplex PCR assay. TCRdb limited this immuneACCESS table to in-frame rearrangements with V and J called. A share of clones is missing; checked studies link under half to unresolved V genes, and the rest is unexplained. The sample table holds 300,000 to 350,000 clones, of which roughly 90% were seen once. The ten largest account for roughly 6% of the sample. The source material was peripheral blood, sampled in a trial of Ad26.COV2.S vaccine versus placebo. Receptor source: a person aged 18 to 59 who received the Ad26.COV2.S COVID-19 vaccine or a placebo.

The J gene is TRBJ1-2, the V gene TRBV2, with 9 bases fitting TRBD1. Germline CDR1 reads SNHLY; CDR2 reads FYNNEI. After removal of 2 bases from V and 4 bases from J, the junction contained 11 bases not matched to a gene. This CDR3 has 17 amino acids. As DNA, the CDR3 is TGTGCCAGCAGTGAATTCATACAGGGGGCGCGAAGCTATGGCTACACCTTC. The encoded protein is CASSEFIQGARSYGYTF.

This rearrangement joins TRBV9 to TRBJ2-5; perhaps TRBD2 as D (6 bases). The germline gives CDR1 SGDLS, CDR2 YYNGEE. V lost 4 bases and J 1 base, leaving 11 bases between the germline ends. The CDR3 runs 14 residues. This CDR3 reads CASSPPGLQETQYF. The CDR3 DNA is TGTGCCAGCAGCCCCCCGGGACTCCAAGAGACCCAGTACTTC.

This chain joins TRBV21-1 and TRBJ1-5. TRBV21-1 is recorded as a pseudogene. This CDR3 is 13 amino acids long. Here the CDR3 DNA reads TGTGCCAGCAGCCGGCGGTCTGGACAGCCCCAGCATTTT. Translated, it gives CASSRRSGQPQHF.

The gene calls are TRBV7-2 and TRBJ1-1; D remains ambiguous. Germline V CDR1 and CDR2: SGHTA, FQGNSA. This CDR3 has 15 residues. Trimming cost V 8 bases and J 1 base, with 17 bases left between them. CDR3 amino acids: CASLIGVAPNTEAFF. In DNA form, the CDR3 reads TGTGCCAGCTTAATTGGGGTCGCCCCGAACACTGAAGCTTTCTTT.

The chain uses TRBV29-1 and TRBJ1-1; D unresolved. Trimming took off 7 bases at V and 6 bases at J, with 15 bases between the two ends. Germline CDR1 and CDR2: SQVTM and ANQGSEA. The CDR3 consists of 12 residues. In DNA form, the CDR3 reads TGCAGCGATCAAGGAGGTCGCCCTGAAGCTTTCTTT. This encodes CSDQGGRPEAFF.

The J gene is TRBJ1-6, the V gene TRBV7-2, with D possibly TRBD1 on 5 matching bases. CDR3 length equals 15 residues. Germline V lookup: CDR1 SGHTA, CDR2 FQGNSA. V lost 1 base, J lost 6 bases, and 10 bases lay in between. Here the CDR3 DNA reads TGTGCCAGCAGCTTAGAGGGGTTTAGTAATTCACCCCTCCACTTT. Protein sequence: CASSLEGFSNSPLHF.

V usage is TRBV5-1 and J usage is TRBJ1-1, with D maybe TRBD1 (6 bases). Germline V gives CDR1 SGHRS, CDR2 YFSETQ. The CDR3 totals 15 residues. V was clipped by 4 bases and J by 2 bases, with 15 bases between them. The CDR3 spells CASSHGQLRNTEAFF. In DNA form, the CDR3 reads TGCGCCAGCAGCCACGGACAGCTCCGAAACACTGAAGCTTTCTTT.

V is TRBV19 and J is TRBJ1-6, with D possibly matching TRBD1 (5 bases). The CDR3 is made up of 16 amino acids. CDR1 and CDR2 (germline): LNHDA, SQIVND (reference sequence). V was cut by 3 bases and J by 5 bases, with 14 bases left in between. The CDR3 DNA sequence: TGTGCCAGTAGTATTACCCCACAGGTGGATAATTCACCCCTCCACTTT. This gives the protein CASSITPQVDNSPLHF.

V is TRBV24-1 and J is TRBJ2-5; the match to TRBD1 covers 8 bases. The V gene end was trimmed by 1 base and the J gene end by 0 bases; junction bases not matched to a gene: 3. The CDR3 sequence is 16 residues long. Germline CDR1 reads KGHDR; CDR2 reads SFDVKD. The CDR3 nucleotides read TGTGCCACCAGTGATTTTCAGGGGGCATACCAAGAGACCCAGTACTTC. The encoded protein is CATSDFQGAYQETQYF.

This clone appeared a single time. The V gene is TRBV5-1, the J gene TRBJ2-7; perhaps D is TRBD1 or TRBD2 (5 bases each). This CDR3 is 14 amino acids long. V gave up 0 bases and J gave up 4 bases, with 11 bases separating them. Germline V gene lookup returns CDR1 SGHRS and CDR2 YFSETQ. CDR3 sequence reads: CASSLGGTGYEQYF. CDR3 nucleotide sequence: TGCGCCAGCAGCTTGGGAGGGACGGGATACGAGCAGTACTTC.

This rearrangement joins TRBV13 to TRBJ1-6; 9 bases align to TRBD1. V lost 5 bases and J lost 14; bases outside the gene matches: 16. Germline V lookup: CDR1 PRHDT, CDR2 FYEKMQ (reference sequence). The CDR3 is 16 amino acids. The chain's CDR3 is CASSPLGTGPSFSLHF. The CDR3 DNA reads as TGTGCCAGCAGCCCACTGGGGACAGGGCCCTCGTTCTCCCTCCACTTT.

The genes are TRBV4-1 and TRBJ2-7; D call uncertain. The V and J ends lost 0 bases and 2 bases respectively, with 11 bases between them. The CDR3 is 15 residues long. Germline-derived CDR1 and CDR2 are MGHRA and YSYEKL. The CDR3 sequence is CASSQDRDYPYEQYF. As DNA, the CDR3 is TGCGCCAGCAGCCAAGATAGGGATTACCCCTACGAGCAGTACTTC.

This chain uses TRBV7-2 with TRBJ1-1; D uncertain. The CDR3 has 14 residues. V was shortened by 4 bases and J by 1 base, with 10 bases between the two germline ends. Germline loops: CDR1 SGHTA, CDR2 FQGNSA. The CDR3 DNA is TGTGCCAGCAGCTATGGACCAGCGAACACTGAAGCTTTCTTT. This encodes CASSYGPANTEAFF.

The rearrangement links TRBV19 to TRBJ1-5, with D perhaps TRBD1 (5 bases). Trimming cost V 2 bases and J 7 bases, with 9 bases left between them. The CDR3 is 13 amino acids. The germline CDR1 and CDR2 sequences are LNHDA and SQIVND (reference sequence). This chain's CDR3 is CASSIQGRQPQHF. Written as DNA, the CDR3 is TGTGCCAGTAGTATACAGGGACGGCAGCCCCAGCATTTT.

The chain links TRBV11-3 to TRBJ2-3; no definite D call. The length of the CDR3 is 14 residues. Germline CDR1 is SGHNT and CDR2 is YENEEA. V lost 6 bases, J lost 3 bases, and 13 bases lay in between. The CDR3 loop is CASRGPTLTDTQYF. The CDR3, as DNA: TGTGCCAGCAGGGGTCCTACGCTTACAGATACGCAGTATTTT.

This clone was counted a single time. The chain recombines TRBV28 with TRBJ1-2; 8 bases are a match to TRBD1. V shed 5 bases, J shed 8 bases, and the junction held 13 bases outside the gene matches. In germline, CDR1 is MDHEN, CDR2 SYDVKM. CDR3 size: 15 residues. CDR3 residues: CASSPAGQGAVGYTF. Written as DNA, the CDR3 is TGTGCCAGCAGTCCCGCGGGGCAGGGGGCGGTCGGCTACACCTTC.

The chain joins TRBV27 to TRBJ2-1, with 7 bases identical to TRBD1. The V gene end was trimmed by 0 bases and the J gene end by 9 bases; junction bases not matched to a gene: 8. The CDR3 contains 15 residues. Looked up from germline, CDR1 is MNHEY and CDR2 is SMNVEV (reference sequence). The CDR3 DNA follows: TGTGCCAGCAGTTTATCGGGACAGATTTTGACTGAGCAGTTCTTC. Its translation: CASSLSGQILTEQFF.

The chain has TRBV30 and TRBJ2-1, with 8 bases identical to TRBD2. CDR3 length: 13 residues. Germline lookup yields CDR1 GTSNPN and CDR2 SVGIG (reference sequence). V shed 4 bases, J shed 7 bases, and the junction held 6 bases outside the gene matches. CDR3 coding DNA: TGTGCCTGGAACGGGAGGGTCGGGAATGAGCAGTTCTTC. This sequence encodes CAWNGRVGNEQFF.

This clone was observed a few times. This rearrangement joins TRBV18 to TRBJ1-2; TRBD1 aligns across 10 bases. Per germline, CDR1 KGHSH and CDR2 LQKENI. The CDR3 consists of 15 residues. V shed 2 bases, J shed 4 bases, and the junction held 4 bases outside the gene matches. For the CDR3, the DNA is TGTGCCAGCTCACCAGACAGGGGGCGCGTCTATGGCTACACCTTC. Amino acid sequence: CASSPDRGRVYGYTF.

The chain recombines TRBV4-2 with TRBJ2-1, with TRBD2 identical over 12 bases. CDR1 and CDR2 (germline): LGHNA, YNFKEQ. The CDR3 covers 18 residues. The V segment lost 0 bases and the J segment 4 bases; nucleotides outside the gene matches: 7. The CDR3 bases are TGTGCCAGCAGCCAAGATTACCTAGCGGGGGGGCGGTACAATGAGCAGTTCTTC. It specifies CASSQDYLAGGRYNEQFF.

This chain uses TRBV2 with TRBJ1-1, with D perhaps matching TRBD1 (5 bases). CDR3 length: 15 residues. V was pared by 2 bases and J by 4 bases, with 14 bases between. The V gene's germline CDR1 is SNHLY and CDR2 FYNNEI. The CDR3 is CASSELGPGFTEAFF. In nucleotides, the CDR3 is TGTGCCAGCAGTGAATTAGGGCCAGGGTTCACTGAAGCTTTCTTT.